The 17 T cell receptor beta chains below all came from one sample that was sequenced in a study of human T cells and chemical hapten exposure (dated by TCRdb to about 2021). Read against the paper, the sample's time point label means: pre-sensitization, week 0. This specimen's treatment or condition label, interpreted: therapeutic diphenylcyclopropenone sensitization with weekly scalp DPC. The method was RACE. TCRdb shows the sequencer as NextSeq 500. Clones were called with MiXCR by TCRdb after fastp trimmed the public reads at Q25, and only in-frame beta chains were retained. Duplicate CDR3 protein sequences are folded into a single record with the most common DNA and genes. In all, the sample holds approximately 77,000 distinct CDR3 sequences, and 14% of those were seen once. The top ten clones comprise roughly 4.8% of the sample. Sequencing used whole blood, obtained in connection with sensitization to the hapten diphenylcyclopropenone (DPC). The receptors were sampled from a woman between 50 and 59 years old with alopecia areata. Some clones in this sample may be carry-over from other donors' samples.

This clonotype was recorded a few times. V is TRBV4-1 and J is TRBJ2-3, with 7 bases identical to TRBD1. V was clipped by 0 bases and J by 7 bases; unmatched bases: 10. The CDR3 has 16 amino acids. CDR1 MGHRA and CDR2 YSYEKL come from the germline V gene. The CDR3 DNA reads as TGCGCCAGCAGCCAAGATACAGGGGAAGGGCTGAATACGCAGTATTTT. It codes for CASSQDTGEGLNTQYF.

The chain joins TRBV20-1 to TRBJ2-5; D gene uncertain. Germline assignment: CDR1 DFQATT and CDR2 SNEGSKA (reference sequence). This CDR3 is 15 amino acids long. Trimming removed 5 bases from V and 0 bases from J, with 16 bases in between. The CDR3 DNA reads TGCAGTGCTCTCACTCCCCTAGGGTACCAAGAGACCCAGTACTTC. Its protein product is CSALTPLGYQETQYF.

The chain links TRBV27 to TRBJ1-5; 8 nucleotides line up with TRBD1. The CDR3 is 16 residues long. V trimming: 4 bases; J trimming: 6 bases; junction bases outside the gene matches: 11. Germline V gene sequence: CDR1 MNHEY, CDR2 SMNVEV (reference sequence). This CDR3 is CASSYRGNVGSQPQHF. The CDR3, as DNA: TGTGCCAGCAGTTACAGGGGGAATGTGGGAAGTCAGCCCCAGCATTTT.

This clonotype was found many times. The chain carries TRBV7-8 and TRBJ2-7; D is unclear. The V gene lost 5 bases and the J gene lost 3 bases, with 14 bases spanning the gap. This CDR3 has 14 amino acids. The V gene's germline CDR1 is SGHVS and CDR2 FQNEAQ. The CDR3 spells CASSPTPTHYEQYF. Here the CDR3 DNA reads TGTGCCAGCAGCCCAACACCGACCCACTACGAGCAGTACTTC.

There are a few counts of this clonotype. The rearrangement joins TRBV27 to TRBJ1-5, with 9 bases fitting TRBD1. From germline, CDR1 is MNHEY and CDR2 SMNVEV (reference sequence). The CDR3 runs to 16 residues. V trimming: 8 bases; J trimming: 0 bases; junction bases outside the gene matches: 8. The CDR3 sequence is CASSPDRGYSNQPQHF. The CDR3 bases are TGTGCCAGCTCCCCCGACAGGGGGTATAGCAATCAGCCCCAGCATTTT.

V usage is TRBV6-5 and J usage is TRBJ2-1, with D possibly being TRBD2 (5 bases). Trimming took 5 bases from V and 8 from J, leaving 22 bases between them. The length of the CDR3 is 16 residues. Germline V gives CDR1 MNHEY, CDR2 SVGAGI. The CDR3 DNA sequence: TGTGCCAGCAGTCGGGGAACCGGTTATCGTTTGGATGAGCAGTTCTTC. Translating it yields CASSRGTGYRLDEQFF.

This clonotype has more than one count but fewer than ten. The chain links TRBV2 to TRBJ2-7; tentative D call: TRBD2 (6 bases). Germline CDR1 SNHLY, CDR2 FYNNEI. This CDR3 is 13 amino acids long. V was cut by 7 bases and J by 1 base, with 11 bases left in between. The CDR3 is CASNGLLSYEQYF. The CDR3 DNA reads as TGTGCCAGCAATGGACTACTTTCCTACGAGCAGTACTTC.

V gene TRBV3-1 combines with J gene TRBJ2-1; D not resolved. The CDR3 has 20 amino acids. The germline V and J ends were trimmed by 3 bases and 9 bases, with 33 bases remaining between them. The germline CDR1 and CDR2 sequences are LGHDT and YNNKEL (reference sequence). CDR3 protein: CASSQNGQVNRPGRPGEQFF. In nucleotides, the CDR3 is TGTGCCAGCAGCCAGAACGGGCAGGTCAACCGCCCAGGACGCCCGGGTGAGCAGTTCTTC.

This clonotype has ten or more counts. The chain is built from TRBV5-4 and TRBJ2-5; D is uncertain. The V gene lost 3 bases and the J gene lost 4 bases, with 7 bases spanning the gap. This CDR3 has 12 amino acids. Germline CDR1 is SGHNT and CDR2 is YYREEE (reference sequence). The CDR3 loop is CASSSPRETQYF. The CDR3 DNA reads TGTGCCAGCAGCTCGCCGAGAGAGACCCAGTACTTC.

This clonotype has a handful of counts. V and J are TRBV30 and TRBJ2-3; D is unresolved. V lost 7 bases and J 10 bases, leaving 21 bases between the germline ends. Germline V gene lookup returns CDR1 GTSNPN and CDR2 SVGIG (reference sequence). The CDR3 loop spans 13 amino acids. CDR3 DNA sequence: TGTGCCTTGCCCCACCCAGACAACCTCGCGCAGTATTTT. It yields the protein CALPHPDNLAQYF.

The table lists this clonotype with a few counts. The gene calls are TRBV5-5 and TRBJ1-6; 9 bases align to TRBD1. The trim removed 2 bases at V and 7 bases at J, leaving 7 bases unmatched. Looked up from germline, CDR1 is SGHKS and CDR2 is YYEKEE (reference sequence). The CDR3 length is 16 residues. As DNA, the CDR3 is TGTGCCAGCAGCTTATCCCCACAGGGGGCGAATTCACCCCTCCACTTT. Residues: CASSLSPQGANSPLHF.

This clonotype showed up just a few times. J is TRBJ2-7 and V is TRBV2, with TRBD2 matching 8 bases. The CDR3 covers 14 residues. V lost 4 bases and J lost 0; bases outside the gene matches: 2. Germline assignment: CDR1 SNHLY and CDR2 FYNNEI. This chain's CDR3 is CASSAGLVSYEQYF. The CDR3 DNA reads as TGTGCCAGCAGTGCGGGACTAGTCTCCTACGAGCAGTACTTC. Filled out from reference TRBV2 and TRBJ2-7, the complete variable domain reads EPEVTQTPSHQVTQMGQEVILRCVPISNHLYFYWYRQILGQKVEFLVSFYNNEISEKSEIFDDQFSVERPDGSNFTLKIRSTKLEDSAMYFCASSAGLVSYEQYFGPGTRLTVT.

This clonotype has only a few counts. The chain links TRBV30 to TRBJ1-1, with unresolved D. Germline CDR1 reads GTSNPN; CDR2 reads SVGIG (reference sequence). Trimming took 1 base from V and 3 from J, leaving 15 bases between them. This CDR3 contains 15 residues. The CDR3 region has the DNA TGTGCCTGGAGTGGCTTAGCACTCCGGGACACTGAAGCTTTCTTT. It codes for CAWSGLALRDTEAFF.

The rearrangement uses TRBV27 and TRBJ2-7, with 7 nucleotides matching TRBD2. In germline, CDR1 is MNHEY, CDR2 SMNVEV (reference sequence). The CDR3 loop spans 15 amino acids. Trimming took 5 bases from V and 4 from J; bases not matched to a gene: 11. In nucleotides, the CDR3 is TGTGCCAGCAGTCCCCGGGGCGGGAGATGGTACGAGCAGTACTTC. It specifies CASSPRGGRWYEQYF.

There are many counts of this clonotype. The CDR3 protein is CSARVSVGEAFF. The CDR3 nucleotides are TGCAGTGCTAGAGTCTCGGTTGGGGAAGCTTTCTTT. The chain couples TRBV20-1 to TRBJ1-1; no definite D call. The germline V gene encodes CDR1 DFQATT and CDR2 SNEGSKA (reference sequence). The V and J ends lost 1 base and 8 bases respectively, with 11 bases between them. The CDR3 covers 12 residues.

The rearrangement joins TRBV4-1 to TRBJ2-4; TRBD2 is a possible D gene (5 bases). Between the trimmed V and J ends, which lost 0 bases and 2 bases, there was a span of 14 bases. The CDR3 has 17 amino acids. Germline-derived CDR1 and CDR2 are MGHRA and YSYEKL. CDR3: CASSQEPTGSPKNIQYF. For the CDR3, the DNA is TGCGCCAGCAGCCAAGAGCCCACGGGAAGCCCCAAAAACATTCAGTACTTC.

There are a few counts of this clonotype. The V call is TRBV18, the J call TRBJ2-3; 9 nucleotides agree with TRBD2. The germline V gene has CDR1 KGHSH and CDR2 LQKENI. V gave up 1 base and J gave up 4 bases; unmatched junction bases: 6. This CDR3 comprises 16 residues. The CDR3 DNA reads TGTGCCAGCTCACCACGGCTAGCGGGAAGCTCAGATACGCAGTATTTT. The encoded protein is CASSPRLAGSSDTQYF.